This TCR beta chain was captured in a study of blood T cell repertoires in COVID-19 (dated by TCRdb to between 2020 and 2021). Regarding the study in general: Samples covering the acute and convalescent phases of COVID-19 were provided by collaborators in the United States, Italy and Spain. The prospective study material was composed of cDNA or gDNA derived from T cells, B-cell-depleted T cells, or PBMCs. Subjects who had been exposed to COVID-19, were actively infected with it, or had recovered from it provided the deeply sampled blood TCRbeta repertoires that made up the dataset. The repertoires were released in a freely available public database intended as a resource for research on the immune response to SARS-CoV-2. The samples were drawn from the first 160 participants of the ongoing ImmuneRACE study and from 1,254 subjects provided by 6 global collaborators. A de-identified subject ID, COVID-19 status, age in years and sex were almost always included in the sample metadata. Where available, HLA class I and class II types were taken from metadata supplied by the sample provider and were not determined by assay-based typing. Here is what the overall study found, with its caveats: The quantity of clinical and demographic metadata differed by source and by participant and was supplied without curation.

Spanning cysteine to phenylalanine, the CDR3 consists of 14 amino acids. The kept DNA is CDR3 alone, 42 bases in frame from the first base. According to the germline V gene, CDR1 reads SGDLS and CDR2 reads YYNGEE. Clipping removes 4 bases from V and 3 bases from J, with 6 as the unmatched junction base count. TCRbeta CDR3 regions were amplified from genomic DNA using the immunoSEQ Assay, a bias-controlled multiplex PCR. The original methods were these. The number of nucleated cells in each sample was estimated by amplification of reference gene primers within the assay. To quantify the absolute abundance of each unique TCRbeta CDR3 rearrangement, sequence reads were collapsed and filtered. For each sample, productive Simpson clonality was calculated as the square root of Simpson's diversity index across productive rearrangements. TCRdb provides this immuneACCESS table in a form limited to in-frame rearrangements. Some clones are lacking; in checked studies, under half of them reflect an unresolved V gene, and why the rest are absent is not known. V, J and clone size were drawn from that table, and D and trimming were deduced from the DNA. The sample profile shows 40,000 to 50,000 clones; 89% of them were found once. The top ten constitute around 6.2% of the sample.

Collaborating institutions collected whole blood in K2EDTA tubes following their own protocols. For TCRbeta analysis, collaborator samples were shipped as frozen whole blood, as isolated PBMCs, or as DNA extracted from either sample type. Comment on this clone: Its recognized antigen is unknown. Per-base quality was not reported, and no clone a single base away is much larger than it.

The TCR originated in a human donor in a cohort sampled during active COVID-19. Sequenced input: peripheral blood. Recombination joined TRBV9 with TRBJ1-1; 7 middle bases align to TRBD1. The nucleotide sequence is TGTGCCAGCAGCCCCCGACAGGGAGACACTGAAGCTTTCTTT. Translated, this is CASSPRQGDTEAFF.